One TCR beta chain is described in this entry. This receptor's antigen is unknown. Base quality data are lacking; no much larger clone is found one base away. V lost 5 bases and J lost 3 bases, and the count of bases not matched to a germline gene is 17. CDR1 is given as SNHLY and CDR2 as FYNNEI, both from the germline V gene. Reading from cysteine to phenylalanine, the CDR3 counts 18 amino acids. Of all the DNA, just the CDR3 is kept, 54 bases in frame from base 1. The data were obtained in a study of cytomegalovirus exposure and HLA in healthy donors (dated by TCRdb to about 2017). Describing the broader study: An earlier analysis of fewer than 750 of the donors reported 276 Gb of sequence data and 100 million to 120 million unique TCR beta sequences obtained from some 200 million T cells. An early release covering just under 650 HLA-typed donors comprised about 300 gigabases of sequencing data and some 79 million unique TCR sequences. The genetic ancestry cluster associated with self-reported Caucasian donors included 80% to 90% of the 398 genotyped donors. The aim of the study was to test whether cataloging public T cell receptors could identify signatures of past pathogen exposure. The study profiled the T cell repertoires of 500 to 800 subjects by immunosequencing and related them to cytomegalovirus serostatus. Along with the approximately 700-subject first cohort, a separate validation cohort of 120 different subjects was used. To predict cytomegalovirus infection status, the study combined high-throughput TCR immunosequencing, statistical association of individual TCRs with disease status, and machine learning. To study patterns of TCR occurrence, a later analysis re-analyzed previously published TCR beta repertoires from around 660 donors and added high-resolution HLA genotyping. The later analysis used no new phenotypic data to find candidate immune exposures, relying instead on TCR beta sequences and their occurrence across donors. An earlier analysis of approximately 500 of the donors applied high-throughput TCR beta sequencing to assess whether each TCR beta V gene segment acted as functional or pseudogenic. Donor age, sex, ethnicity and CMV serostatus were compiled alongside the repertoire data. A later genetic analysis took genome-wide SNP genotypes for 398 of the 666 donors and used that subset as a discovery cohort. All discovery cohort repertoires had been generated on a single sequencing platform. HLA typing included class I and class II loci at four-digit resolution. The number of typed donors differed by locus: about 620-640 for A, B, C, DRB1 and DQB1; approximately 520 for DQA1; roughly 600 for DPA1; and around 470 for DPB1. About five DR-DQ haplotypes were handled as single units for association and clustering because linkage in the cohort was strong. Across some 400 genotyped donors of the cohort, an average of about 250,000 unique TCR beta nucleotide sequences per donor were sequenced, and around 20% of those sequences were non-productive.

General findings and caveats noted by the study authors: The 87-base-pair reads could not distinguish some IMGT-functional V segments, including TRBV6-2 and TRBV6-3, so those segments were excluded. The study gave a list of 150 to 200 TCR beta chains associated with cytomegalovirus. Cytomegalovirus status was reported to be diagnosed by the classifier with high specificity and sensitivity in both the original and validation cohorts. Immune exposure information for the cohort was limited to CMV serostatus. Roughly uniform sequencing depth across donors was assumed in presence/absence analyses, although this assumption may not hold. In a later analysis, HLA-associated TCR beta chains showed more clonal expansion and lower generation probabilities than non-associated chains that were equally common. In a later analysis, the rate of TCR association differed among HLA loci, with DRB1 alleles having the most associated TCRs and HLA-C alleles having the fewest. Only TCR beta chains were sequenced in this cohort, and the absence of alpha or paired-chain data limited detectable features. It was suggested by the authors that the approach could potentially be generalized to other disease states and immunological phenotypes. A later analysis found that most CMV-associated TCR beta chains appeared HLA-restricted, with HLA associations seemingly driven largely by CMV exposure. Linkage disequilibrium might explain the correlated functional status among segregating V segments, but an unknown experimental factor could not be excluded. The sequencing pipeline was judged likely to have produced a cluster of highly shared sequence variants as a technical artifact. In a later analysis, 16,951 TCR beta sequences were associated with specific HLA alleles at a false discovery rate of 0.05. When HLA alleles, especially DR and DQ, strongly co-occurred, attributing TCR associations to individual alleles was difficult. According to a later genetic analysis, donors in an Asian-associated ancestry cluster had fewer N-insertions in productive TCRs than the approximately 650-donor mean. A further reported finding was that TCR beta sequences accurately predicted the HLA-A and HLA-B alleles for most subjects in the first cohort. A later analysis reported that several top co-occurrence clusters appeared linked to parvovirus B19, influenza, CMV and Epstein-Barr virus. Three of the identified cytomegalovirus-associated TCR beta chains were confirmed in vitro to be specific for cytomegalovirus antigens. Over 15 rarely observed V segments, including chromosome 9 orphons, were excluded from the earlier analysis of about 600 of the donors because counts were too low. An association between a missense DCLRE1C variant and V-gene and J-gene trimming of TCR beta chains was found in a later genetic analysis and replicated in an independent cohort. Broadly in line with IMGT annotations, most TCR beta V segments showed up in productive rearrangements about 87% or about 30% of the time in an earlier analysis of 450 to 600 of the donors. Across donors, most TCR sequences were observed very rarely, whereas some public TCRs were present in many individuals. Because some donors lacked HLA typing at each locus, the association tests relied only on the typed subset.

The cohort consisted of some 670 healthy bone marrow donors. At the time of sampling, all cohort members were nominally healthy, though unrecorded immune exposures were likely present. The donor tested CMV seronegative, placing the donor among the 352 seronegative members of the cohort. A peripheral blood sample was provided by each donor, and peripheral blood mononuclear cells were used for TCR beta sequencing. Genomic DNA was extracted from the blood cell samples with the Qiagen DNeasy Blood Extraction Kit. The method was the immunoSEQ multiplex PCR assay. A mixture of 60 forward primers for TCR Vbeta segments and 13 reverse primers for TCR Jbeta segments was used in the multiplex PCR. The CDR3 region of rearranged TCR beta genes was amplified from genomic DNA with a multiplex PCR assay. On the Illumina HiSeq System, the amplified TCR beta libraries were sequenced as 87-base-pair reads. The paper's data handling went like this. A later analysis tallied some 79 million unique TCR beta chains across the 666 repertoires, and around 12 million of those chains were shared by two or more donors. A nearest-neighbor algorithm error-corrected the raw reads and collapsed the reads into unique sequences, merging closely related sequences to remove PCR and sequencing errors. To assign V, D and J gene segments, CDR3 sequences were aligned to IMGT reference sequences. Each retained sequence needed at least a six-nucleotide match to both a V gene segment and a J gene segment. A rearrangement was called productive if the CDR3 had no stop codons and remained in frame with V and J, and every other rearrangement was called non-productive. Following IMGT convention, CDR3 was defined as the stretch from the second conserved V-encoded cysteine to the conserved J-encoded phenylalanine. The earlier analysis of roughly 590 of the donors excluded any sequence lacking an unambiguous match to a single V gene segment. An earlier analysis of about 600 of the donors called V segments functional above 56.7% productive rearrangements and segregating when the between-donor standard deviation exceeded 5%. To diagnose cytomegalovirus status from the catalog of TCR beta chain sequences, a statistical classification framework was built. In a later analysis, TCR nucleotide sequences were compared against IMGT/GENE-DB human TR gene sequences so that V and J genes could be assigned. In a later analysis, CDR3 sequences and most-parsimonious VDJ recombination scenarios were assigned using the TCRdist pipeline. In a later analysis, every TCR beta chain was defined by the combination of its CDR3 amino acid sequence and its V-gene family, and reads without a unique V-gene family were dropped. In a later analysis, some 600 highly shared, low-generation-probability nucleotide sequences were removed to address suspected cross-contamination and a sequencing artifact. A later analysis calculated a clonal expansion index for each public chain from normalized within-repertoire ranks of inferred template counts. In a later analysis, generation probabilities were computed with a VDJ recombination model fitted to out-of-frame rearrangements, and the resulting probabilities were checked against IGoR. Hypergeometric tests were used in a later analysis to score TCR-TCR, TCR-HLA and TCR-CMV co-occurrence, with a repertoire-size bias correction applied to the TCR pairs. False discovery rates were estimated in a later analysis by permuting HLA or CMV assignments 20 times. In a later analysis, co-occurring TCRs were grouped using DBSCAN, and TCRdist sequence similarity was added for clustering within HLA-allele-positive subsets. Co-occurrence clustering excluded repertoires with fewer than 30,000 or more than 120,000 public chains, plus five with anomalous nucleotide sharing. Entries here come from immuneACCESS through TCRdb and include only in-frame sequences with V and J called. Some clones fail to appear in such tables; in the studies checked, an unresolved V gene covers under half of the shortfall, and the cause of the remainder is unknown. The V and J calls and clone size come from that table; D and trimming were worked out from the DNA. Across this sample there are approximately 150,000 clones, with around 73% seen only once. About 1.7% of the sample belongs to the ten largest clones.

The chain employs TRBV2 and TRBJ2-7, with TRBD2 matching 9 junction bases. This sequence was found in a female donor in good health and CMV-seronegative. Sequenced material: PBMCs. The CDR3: CASSLNLGREGLFYEQYF. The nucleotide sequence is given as TGTGCCAGCAGTCTCAATTTGGGGCGGGAGGGCCTCTTCTACGAGCAGTACTTC.